Below, one TCR beta chain is given with its context. This table comes from immunoSEQ multiplex PCR, and its TCRdb copy is limited to in-frame clones, with some not included. Seen here are some 180,000 clones, about 83% observed once, and the top ten hold less than 1.3%. The data belong to a study of T cell responses to AZD1222 COVID-19 vaccine. The origin of this receptor is an adult who received the AZD1222 COVID-19 vaccine. Material: peripheral blood, obtained 28 days after the second AZD1222 dose.

This CDR3 reads CAWTRRLGITNYGYTF. CDR3 coding DNA: TGTGCCTGGACTAGGCGACTAGGGATAACTAACTATGGCTACACCTTC. V is TRBV30 and J is TRBJ1-2; no definite D call. CDR3 length: 16 amino acids. Germline lookup yields CDR1 GTSNPN and CDR2 SVGIG (reference sequence). V gave up 4 bases and J gave up 0 bases, with 18 bases separating them.